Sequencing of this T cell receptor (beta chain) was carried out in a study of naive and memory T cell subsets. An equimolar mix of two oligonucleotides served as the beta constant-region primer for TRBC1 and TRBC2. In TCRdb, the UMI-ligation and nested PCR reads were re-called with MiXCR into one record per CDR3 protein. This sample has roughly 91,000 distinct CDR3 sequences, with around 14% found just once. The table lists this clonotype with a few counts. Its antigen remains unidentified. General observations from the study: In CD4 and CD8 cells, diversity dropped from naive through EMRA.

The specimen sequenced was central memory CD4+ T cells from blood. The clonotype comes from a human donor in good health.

For the CDR3, the DNA is TGCAGTGCTAGTACAGGGGGTTTTGAAGCTTTCTTT. Its translation is CSASTGGFEAFF. V is TRBV20-1 and J is TRBJ1-1, with 8 bases matching TRBD1. The trim removed 3 bases at V and 7 bases at J, leaving 4 bases unmatched. Germline V gives CDR1 DFQATT, CDR2 SNEGSKA (reference sequence). CDR3 length equals 12 residues.